The 5 T cell receptor beta chains listed next were all sequenced from one sample in a study of tumor and adjacent non-tumor tissue in lung cancer. The template was RNA from unsorted bulk tissue. Distant lung tissue was collected more than 3 cm away from the tumor edge. The library came from three nested PCR rounds adapted from ARM-PCR protocols. TCRdb re-analysed the multiplex PCR reads in MiXCR, keeping a single row per CDR3 protein. The data hold 45,000 or so distinct CDR3 sequences, with less than 70% observed a single time. The sequenced sample consisted of distant non-tumor lung tissue. These receptors were obtained from a woman in her forties with non-small cell lung cancer.

The V gene is TRBV11-2, the J gene TRBJ2-1; D perhaps matches TRBD2 (6 bases). Germline loops: CDR1 SGHAT, CDR2 FQNNGV. V lost 1 base, J lost 8 bases, and 27 bases lay in between. The CDR3 loop spans 19 amino acids. The CDR3 here is CASSLAGGNRSGVYDEQFF. As DNA, the CDR3 is TGTGCCAGCAGCTTAGCTGGAGGGAATCGGAGCGGAGTTTACGATGAGCAGTTCTTC.

This clonotype was seen a single time. Sequence at one end of the junction differs from germline and may be a read error. The chain carries TRBV6-6 and TRBJ1-3; a weak D match, TRBD1 (5 bases). CDR3 size: 16 residues. The germline V gene encodes CDR1 MNHNY and CDR2 SVGAGI (reference sequence). This CDR3 reads CSSSYSGDPSGNTIYF. The CDR3 DNA sequence: TGTTCCAGCAGTTACTCCGGGGACCCCTCTGGAAATACCATATATTTT.

On this clonotype: An end of the junction differs from the germline gene, which may be a read error. The J gene is TRBJ2-2, the V gene TRBV5-1, with 7 bases lining up with TRBD2. Germline V gives CDR1 SGHRS, CDR2 YFSETQ. This CDR3 comprises 17 residues. The CDR3 reads CASSLAVAGAGTGELLF. CDR3 DNA sequence: TGCGCCAGCAGCTTGGCCGTGGCGGGAGCCGGCACCGGGGAGCTGCTTTTT.

Only one count was recorded for this clonotype. The conserved phenylalanine or tryptophan is not found at the CDR3 terminus, so this likely reflects a read error. The chain recombines TRBV6-1 with TRBJ1-5, with TRBD1 matching over 7 bases. Germline values: CDR1 MNHNS, CDR2 SASEGT. The CDR3 runs to 16 residues. The CDR3 loop reads CDSSIDRVMGNQPQHL. CDR3 DNA sequence: TGTGACAGCAGCATAGACAGGGTAATGGGCAATCAGCCCCAGCATCTT.

Concerning this clonotype itself: The junction departs from the called germline gene at one end, perhaps through a read error. The V gene is TRBV4-2, the J gene TRBJ2-1; D is unclear. Germline lookup yields CDR1 LGHNA and CDR2 YNFKEQ. This CDR3 is built from 17 residues. CDR3 sequence (DNA): TGTGCCAGGAGCCAAGGCCGAGGCCGGAGCTCCTACAATGAGCAGTTCTTC. Its translation is CARSQGRGRSSYNEQFF.